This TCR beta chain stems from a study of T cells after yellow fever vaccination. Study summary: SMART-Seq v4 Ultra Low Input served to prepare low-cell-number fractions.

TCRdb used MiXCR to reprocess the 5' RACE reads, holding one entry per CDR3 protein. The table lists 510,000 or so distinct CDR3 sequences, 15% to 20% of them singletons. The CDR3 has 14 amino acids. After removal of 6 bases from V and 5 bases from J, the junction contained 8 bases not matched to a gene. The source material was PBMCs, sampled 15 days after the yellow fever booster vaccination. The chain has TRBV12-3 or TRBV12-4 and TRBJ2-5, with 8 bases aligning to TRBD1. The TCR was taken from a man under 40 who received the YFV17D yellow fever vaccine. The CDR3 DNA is TGTGCCAGCAGAACAGGGGGAGGAAGGGAGACCCAGTACTTC. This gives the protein CASRTGGGRETQYF.